The 22 T cell receptor beta chains in this list originate from one sample, sequenced in a study of T-cell reconstitution after alpha-beta-depleted transplantation in children. A library of TCRbeta sequences, prepared with unique molecular identifiers, was generated. TCRdb re-called the PCR reads with MiXCR, one entry per CDR3 protein. Among around 230,000 distinct CDR3 sequences listed, approximately 19% were seen once. Here the sequenced sample was PBMCs, mostly from graft donor cells, taken 360 days after TCRalphabeta/CD19-depleted stem cell transplant. These receptors all stem from a male patient aged 2-15 years who had a stem cell transplant for acute lymphoblastic leukemia, so the T cells may come from the graft donor.

In nucleotides, the CDR3 is TGCGCCAGCAGCTTGGTAGGGACCTACGAGCAGTACTTC. Protein product: CASSLVGTYEQYF. The chain recombines TRBV5-1 with TRBJ2-7; no firm D call. The CDR3 consists of 13 residues. CDR1 SGHRS and CDR2 YFSETQ come from the germline V gene. The V end lost 0 bases, the J end lost 2 bases, and 6 bases lay between the germline ends.

This clonotype has just a few counts. V gene TRBV5-6 combines with J gene TRBJ2-1; 8 nucleotides match TRBD1. The germline V gene encodes CDR1 SGHDT and CDR2 YYEEEE. CDR3 size: 14 residues. Unmatched junction bases numbered 4, after V lost 2 bases and J lost 6 bases. Here the CDR3 DNA reads TGTGCCAGCAGCTTTACAGGGGGACTCAATGAGCAGTTCTTC. Its translation: CASSFTGGLNEQFF.

The rearrangement links TRBV15 to TRBJ2-1, with D possibly TRBD1 on 5 matching bases. Germline-derived CDR1 and CDR2 are LNHNV and YYDKDF (reference sequence). CDR3 length: 16 residues. The germline V and J ends were trimmed by 0 bases and 5 bases, with 14 bases remaining between them. CDR3 sequence reads: CATSREPDILNNEQFF. CDR3 DNA: TGTGCCACCAGCAGAGAACCGGACATCCTAAACAATGAGCAGTTCTTC.

This clonotype appeared a few times. This chain links TRBV6-2 or TRBV6-3 with TRBJ2-7, with D perhaps being TRBD1 or TRBD2 (5 bases each). Trimming pared 5 bases from V and 0 bases from J, leaving 14 bases between. CDR1 is MNHEY and CDR2 is SVGEGT in the germline V gene. This CDR3 is 15 amino acids long. In nucleotides, the CDR3 is TGTGCCAGCAGTACGTGGGGGTCGAGCTCCTACGAGCAGTACTTC. Its protein is CASSTWGSSSYEQYF.

In its sample, this clonotype was seen many times. V usage is TRBV7-2 and J usage is TRBJ2-7, with D hard to call. CDR1 SGHTA and CDR2 FQGNSA come from the germline V gene. Trimming cost V 1 base and J 3 bases, with 4 bases left between them. The CDR3 runs to 12 residues. The CDR3 DNA reads as TGTGCCAGCAGCTTAGGAGACTACGAGCAGTACTTC. It encodes CASSLGDYEQYF. Supplemented by reference TRBV7-2 and TRBJ2-7, the full variable domain reads GAGVSQSPSNKVTEKGKDVELRCDPISGHTALYWYRQSLGQGLEFLIYFQGNSAPDKSGLPSDRFSAERTGGSVSTLTIQRTQQEDSAVYLCASSLGDYEQYFGPGTRLTVT.

This clonotype was picked up many times. The chain joins TRBV5-6 to TRBJ2-3; D is perhaps TRBD1 (5 bases). Germline V gives CDR1 SGHDT, CDR2 YYEEEE. This CDR3 region has 15 residues. V was pared by 1 base and J by 0 bases, with 9 bases between. The CDR3 DNA reads as TGTGCCAGCAGCTTGACAGGTGGAAGCACAGATACGCAGTATTTT. It codes for CASSLTGGSTDTQYF.

This rearrangement joins TRBV7-2 to TRBJ2-2; the D is unclear. Germline V gene data show CDR1 as SGHTA and CDR2 as FQGNSA. V was trimmed by 6 bases and J by 6 bases, leaving 8 bases between them. The CDR3 totals 12 residues. The CDR3 nucleotides are TGTGCCAGCAGAACCCCCCCCGGGGAGCTGTTTTTT. It translates to CASRTPPGELFF.

This clonotype was seen only a few times. This sequence joins TRBV29-1 and TRBJ1-1; D may be TRBD1 (5 bases). CDR3 length: 13 residues. V was clipped by 4 bases and J by 0 bases, with 9 bases between them. Germline V gene data show CDR1 as SQVTM and CDR2 as ANQGSEA. As DNA, the CDR3 is TGCAGCGTTGTTTGGGGCCTGAACACTGAAGCTTTCTTT. It codes for CSVVWGLNTEAFF.

This clonotype came up a few times. The chain uses TRBV4-2 and TRBJ2-3, with TRBD2 matching over 9 bases. V trimming: 2 bases; J trimming: 6 bases; junction bases outside the gene matches: 9. Germline V lookup: CDR1 LGHNA, CDR2 YNFKEQ. This CDR3 has 16 amino acids. The CDR3: CASSQRQAGGFDTQYF. As DNA, the CDR3 is TGTGCCAGCAGCCAACGTCAAGCGGGGGGTTTTGATACGCAGTATTTT.

This clonotype has just a few counts. This sequence joins TRBV12-3 or TRBV12-4 and TRBJ2-2; no reliable D call. This CDR3 is 15 amino acids long. V dropped 3 bases and J dropped 5 bases, with 13 bases sitting between them. The DNA of the CDR3 is TGTGCCAGCAGTTTCGAAAGGGAATTAACCGGGGAGCTGTTTTTT. This sequence encodes CASSFERELTGELFF.

A note on this clonotype: An end of the junction does not agree with germline; a read error may underlie this. This rearrangement joins TRBV2 to TRBJ1-1; D call uncertain. Germline V gene lookup returns CDR1 SNHLY and CDR2 FYNNEI. The CDR3 is 12 amino acids. The CDR3, as DNA: TGTACCAGCAGCCCCGGGGTGGATGAAGCTTTCTTT. Translating it yields CTSSPGVDEAFF.

This clonotype was picked up a small number of times. This chain uses TRBV20-1 with TRBJ2-5; TRBD1 matches at 8 bases. Germline lookup yields CDR1 DFQATT and CDR2 SNEGSKA (reference sequence). The junction had 6 bases not matched to a gene; V was cut back by 4 bases and J by 5 bases. CDR3 length equals 13 residues. Here the CDR3 DNA reads TGCAGTGCTACCCCAGGGGGCGCCGAGACCCAGTACTTC. Protein sequence: CSATPGGAETQYF.

V usage is TRBV5-1 and J usage is TRBJ1-1; D uncertain. Germline V CDR1 and CDR2: SGHRS, YFSETQ. V was clipped by 4 bases and J by 5 bases, with 15 bases between them. This CDR3 contains 14 residues. As DNA, the CDR3 is TGCGCCAGCAGCCCATCAGTAGGGAGTACTGAAGCTTTCTTT. Amino acids: CASSPSVGSTEAFF. The variable domain in full, with the rest retrieved from reference TRBV5-1 and TRBJ1-1, is KAGVTQTPRYLIKTRGQQVTLSCSPISGHRSVSWYQQTPGQGLQFLFEYFSETQRNKGNFPGRFSGRQFSNSRSEMNVSTLELGDSALYLCASSPSVGSTEAFFGQGTRLTVV.

This chain connects TRBV2 to TRBJ2-3; no clear D. This CDR3 is 12 amino acids long. Germline-derived CDR1 and CDR2 are SNHLY and FYNNEI. V was trimmed by 6 bases and J by 6 bases, leaving 10 bases between them. The CDR3 protein is CASRQAGDTQYF. The CDR3 DNA is TGTGCCAGCAGGCAGGCCGGGGATACGCAGTATTTT.

This clonotype was detected a few times. V and J are TRBV6-1 and TRBJ2-5, with 7 bases matching TRBD1. With 6 bases clipped from V and 2 bases from J, the junction kept 3 bases outside the gene matches. Germline V gene lookup returns CDR1 MNHNS and CDR2 SASEGT. The CDR3 has 13 residues. CDR3 DNA sequence: TGTGCCAGCAGGACGGGACAGCAAGAGACCCAGTACTTC. It yields the protein CASRTGQQETQYF.

The chain carries TRBV9 and TRBJ2-3; possibly TRBD2 for D (6 bases). The V and J ends lost 0 bases and 3 bases respectively, with 14 bases between them. The CDR3 is 16 residues long. Looked up from germline, CDR1 is SGDLS and CDR2 is YYNGEE. Here the CDR3 reads CASSVGGPAGTDTQYF. CDR3 coding DNA: TGTGCCAGCAGCGTAGGTGGTCCCGCGGGAACAGATACGCAGTATTTT.

CDR3 in amino acids: CSAGGAEGAWRDEQFF. The CDR3 nucleotides are TGCAGTGCTGGGGGAGCTGAGGGGGCGTGGAGGGATGAGCAGTTCTTC. The gene calls are TRBV20-1 and TRBJ2-1; D might be TRBD1 (7 bases). This CDR3 is 16 amino acids long. The V gene lost 5 bases and the J gene lost 8 bases, with 25 bases spanning the gap. Germline-derived CDR1 and CDR2 are DFQATT and SNEGSKA (reference sequence).

In its sample, this clonotype was seen many times. The J gene is TRBJ1-3, the V gene TRBV20-1; TRBD1 matches at 10 bases. The CDR3 is 19 amino acids. Germline CDR1 DFQATT, CDR2 SNEGSKA (reference sequence). V dropped 0 bases and J dropped 0; count of bases not matched to a gene: 11. The CDR3 DNA reads as TGCAGTGCTAGAGATGACGGGACAGGGGCCATGAGCTCTGGAAACACCATATATTTT. Translation: CSARDDGTGAMSSGNTIYF.

The chain couples TRBV2 to TRBJ1-1; D call uncertain. The CDR3 runs 13 residues. Germline values: CDR1 SNHLY, CDR2 FYNNEI. Trimming removed 5 bases at V and 7 bases at J, with 14 bases between. The DNA for the CDR3 is TGTGCCAGCAGTACGGGGTTCCCGGGTGAAGCTTTCTTT. Its translation: CASSTGFPGEAFF.

The sample holds a few counts of this clonotype. CDR3 DNA sequence: TGTGCCAGCAGCCCCCTTGTAGGGGGGCCCTACAATGAGCAGTTCTTC. Its protein is CASSPLVGGPYNEQFF. This chain links TRBV7-2 with TRBJ2-1; D possibly matches TRBD1 or TRBD2 (6 bases each). Germline V gene lookup returns CDR1 SGHTA and CDR2 FQGNSA. The V end lost 5 bases, the J end lost 2 bases, and 16 bases lay between the germline ends. CDR3 length equals 16 residues.

This clonotype was picked up a small number of times. The V and J genes are TRBV12-3 or TRBV12-4 and TRBJ2-4, with D unresolved. The CDR3 runs to 12 residues. V lost 6 bases, J lost 5 bases, and 8 bases lay in between. The CDR3 DNA is TGTGCCAGCAGAAAGACGGAAAACATTCAGTACTTC. The encoded protein is CASRKTENIQYF.

This chain uses TRBV7-2 with TRBJ2-5; no reliable D call. Germline values: CDR1 SGHTA, CDR2 FQGNSA. V was trimmed by 6 bases and J by 7 bases, leaving 18 bases between them. The CDR3 has 14 amino acids. The CDR3 loop reads CASRSAVRLGTQYF. The CDR3 DNA follows: TGTGCCAGCAGATCAGCAGTGCGGCTGGGGACCCAGTACTTC.